The clone carrying this T cell receptor beta chain was counted only a few times. The data were taken from a study of memory CD4+ T cells and cytomegalovirus serostatus. Across the whole study: Healthy Belgian adult donors included about nine CMV-positive and about two dozen CMV-negative people.

As processed by the authors: After removing out-of-frame reads, under 2.5 million distinct TCRbeta sequences remained. TCRdb keeps only in-frame clones here, not all; method: immunoSEQ multiplex PCR. Clonal size and the V and J genes are those of that table, whereas D and trimming came from the DNA. The table lists some 52,000 clones, roughly 79% of them singletons. The CDR3 totals 14 residues. CDR1 and CDR2 from the germline V gene are MGHRA and YSYEKL. V trimming: 1 base; J trimming: 6 bases; junction bases outside the gene matches: 2. Single viable CD3+CD4+CD8-CD45RO+ cells were sorted as the memory CD4+ T cells.

The genes are TRBV4-1 and TRBJ1-2, with 10 nucleotides matching TRBD1. This clonotype was sampled from an adult in good health and CMV-seronegative. The sequencing sample was made of memory CD4+ T cells from blood. CDR3 sequence (DNA): TGCGCCAGCAGCCAAGCTGACAGGGGGCATGGCTACACCTTC. This sequence encodes CASSQADRGHGYTF.